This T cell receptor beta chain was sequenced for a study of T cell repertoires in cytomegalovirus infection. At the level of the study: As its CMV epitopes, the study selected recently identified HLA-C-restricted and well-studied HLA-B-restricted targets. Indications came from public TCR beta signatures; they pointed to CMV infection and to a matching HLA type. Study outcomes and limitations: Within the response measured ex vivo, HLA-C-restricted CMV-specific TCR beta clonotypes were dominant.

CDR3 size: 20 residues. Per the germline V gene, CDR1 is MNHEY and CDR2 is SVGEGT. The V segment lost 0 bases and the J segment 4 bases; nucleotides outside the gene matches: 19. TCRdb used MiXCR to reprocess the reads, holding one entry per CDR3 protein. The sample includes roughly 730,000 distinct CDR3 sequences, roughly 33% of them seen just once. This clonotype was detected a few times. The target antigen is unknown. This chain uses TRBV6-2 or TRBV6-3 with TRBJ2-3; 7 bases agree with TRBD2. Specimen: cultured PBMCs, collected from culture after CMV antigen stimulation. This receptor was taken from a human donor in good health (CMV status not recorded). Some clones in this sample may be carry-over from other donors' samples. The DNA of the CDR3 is TGTGCCAGCAGTTACTCGATCCCCCCGAACTGGACTAGTTCGCCAGATACGCAGTATTTT. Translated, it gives CASSYSIPPNWTSSPDTQYF.